This T cell receptor (beta chain) stems from a study of blood T cell repertoires in COVID-19. About the study: Spain, Italy and the United States supplied samples that represented acute and convalescent COVID-19.

The CDR3 length is 17 residues. The V end was cut by 4 bases, the J end by 0 bases, with 16 bases between. CDR1 and CDR2 (germline): MGHRA, YSYEKL. In the source study's methods: Researchers report that nucleated cell counts were estimated from reference gene primer amplification. The table came from immunoSEQ multiplex PCR; TCRdb's copy has only in-frame clones and leaves some out. V and J calls and clone size are as listed in that table; D and trimming were resolved from the DNA. The sample shows more than 85,000 clones, 84% of them seen only once. The TCR was taken from a woman aged 55-70 years with acute or convalescent COVID-19. The sequencing input was peripheral blood. The chain employs TRBV4-1 and TRBJ2-1; D not resolved. In DNA form, the CDR3 reads TGCGCCAGCAGCCCAGGTCCCCTTTTCTTCTCCTACAATGAGCAGTTCTTC. This codes for CASSPGPLFFSYNEQFF.